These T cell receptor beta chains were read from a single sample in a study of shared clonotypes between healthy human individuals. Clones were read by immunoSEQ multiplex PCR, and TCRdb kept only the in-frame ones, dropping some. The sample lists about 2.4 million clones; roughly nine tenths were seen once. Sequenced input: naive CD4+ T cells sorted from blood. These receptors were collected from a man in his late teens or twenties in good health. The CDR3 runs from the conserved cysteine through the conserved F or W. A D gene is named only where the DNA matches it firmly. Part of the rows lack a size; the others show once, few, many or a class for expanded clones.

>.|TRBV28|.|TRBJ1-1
TGTGCCAGCAGTTTGGGCATAGGAGCGGGGGAGAACACTGAAGCTTTCTTT
CASSLGIGAGENTEAFF
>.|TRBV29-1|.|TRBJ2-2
TGCAGCGTCCGCTACGGAACAACCGGGGAGCTGTTTTTT
CSVRYGTTGELFF
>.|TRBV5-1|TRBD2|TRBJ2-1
TGCGCCAGCAGACCGGGGGGTGGAAGCCGGAATGAGCAGTTCTTC
CASRPGGGSRNEQFF
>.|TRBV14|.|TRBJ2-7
TGTGCCAGCAGCCACTATTACGAGCAGTACTTC
CASSHYYEQYF
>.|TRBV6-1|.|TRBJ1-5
TGTGCCAGCAACTCTGGGGGAACTAGCAATCAGCCCCAGCATTTT
CASNSGGTSNQPQHF
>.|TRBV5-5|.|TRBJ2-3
TGTGCCAGCAGCTTGGTCGTTGGAGGGGCAGATACGCAGTATTTT
CASSLVVGGADTQYF
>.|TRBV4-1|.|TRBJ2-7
TGCGCCAGCAGCGACACAAGGCACAGCTCCTACGAGCAGTACTTC
CASSDTRHSSYEQYF
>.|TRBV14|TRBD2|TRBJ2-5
TGTGCCAGCAGCGTGGCTCTAGCGGGGGCCGGGGAGACCCAGTACTTC
CASSVALAGAGETQYF
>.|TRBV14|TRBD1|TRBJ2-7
TGTGCCAGCAGACATACGGGACAGCCAACCTACGAGCAGTACTTC
CASRHTGQPTYEQYF
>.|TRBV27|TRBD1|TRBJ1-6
TGTGCCAGCAGTCTAAACAGGGGGACACCCCTCCACTTT
CASSLNRGTPLHF
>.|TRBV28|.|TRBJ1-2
TGTGCCAGCAGTTCCCATACTTGGGGCTACACCTTC
CASSSHTWGYTF
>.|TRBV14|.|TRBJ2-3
TGTGCCAGCAGCCCTCTCGGGTTGATGAGCACAGATACGCAGTATTTT
CASSPLGLMSTDTQYF
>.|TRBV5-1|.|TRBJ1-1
TGCGCCAGCAGCTCCGTTCAGGGCAGCACTGAAGCTTTCTTT
CASSSVQGSTEAFF
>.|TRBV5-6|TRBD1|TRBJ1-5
TGTGCCAGCAGCTATGGACAGGGGGCGAGCAATCAGCCCCAGCATTTT
CASSYGQGASNQPQHF
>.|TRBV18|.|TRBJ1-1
TGTGCCAGCTCACCACTTAGGGATATGAACACTGAAGCTTTCTTT
CASSPLRDMNTEAFF
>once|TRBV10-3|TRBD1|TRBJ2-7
TGTGCCATCAGTGGGACAGGGGGTTCTGTCTACGAGCAGTACTTC
CAISGTGGSVYEQYF
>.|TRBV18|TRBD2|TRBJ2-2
TGTGCCAGCTCGTCGACTAGCGGGGGCCCAACCGGGGAGCTGTTTTTT
CASSSTSGGPTGELFF
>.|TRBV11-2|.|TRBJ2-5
TGTGCCAGCAGCCCCTTCGGGGGGCCAGATCAAGAGACCCAGTACTTC
CASSPFGGPDQETQYF
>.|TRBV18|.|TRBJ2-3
TGTGCCAGCTCACCGGGCAGCCCGACCACAGATACGCAGTATTTT
CASSPGSPTTDTQYF
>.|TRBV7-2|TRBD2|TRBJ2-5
TGTGCCAGCAGCTTAGTTTCGGCTAGCGGGAGGGCCAATCCAGAGACCCAGTACTTC
CASSLVSASGRANPETQYF